This T cell receptor (beta chain) was recorded in a study of T cell responses to AZD1222 COVID-19 vaccine. Study background: Second-dose groups at about 4 or about 12 weeks were pooled. General study findings and limits: Increased Spike-specific TCR breadth and depth were observed after two AZD1222 doses. Females made up more of the donors, who were largely white British, and clonal diversity may have come out too low. Per reports, nearly half of all spike-specific TCRs target regions that are unmutated in variants.

As to this clone: Its antigen is unknown.

The V gene lost 4 bases and the J gene lost 2 bases, with 14 bases spanning the gap. The CDR3 totals 14 residues. Germline CDR1 reads GTSNPN; CDR2 reads SVGIG (reference sequence). TCRdb keeps only in-frame clones here, not all; method: immunoSEQ multiplex PCR. The sample lists 150,000 to 200,000 clones; about 86% were seen once. This chain joins TRBV30 and TRBJ1-2; tentative D call: TRBD1 (5 bases). This specimen consisted of peripheral blood, obtained on day 0 of AZD1222 vaccination. The source is an adult in good health. The CDR3 protein is CAWNPTARNYGYTF. The CDR3 DNA sequence: TGTGCCTGGAACCCGACAGCTAGGAACTATGGCTACACCTTC.